The rows below give T cell receptor beta chains drawn from one sample of a study of blood T cell repertoires in COVID-19. TCRdb's table, derived via immunoSEQ multiplex PCR, lists solely in-frame clones and lacks some. The sample lists fewer than 150,000 clones, more than 80% occurring once. The sample comprised peripheral blood. These receptors were collected from a human donor in a cohort sampled during active COVID-19. Both conserved end residues are part of each CDR3. D genes are given only for firm matches. The listing skips clone size in some rows; elsewhere it reads once, few, many or a size class.

D gene | J gene | clone size | V gene | CDR3 DNA | CDR3 protein
NA | TRBJ1-6 | NA | TRBV30 | TGTGCCTGGAGGAGGCCTTGGGGCGCGTATAATTCACCCCTCCACTTT | CAWRRPWGAYNSPLHF
TRBD1 | TRBJ2-3 | NA | TRBV7-3 | TGTGCCAGCAGCCGGGACAGTCGAGGAGATACGCAGTATTTT | CASSRDSRGDTQYF
NA | TRBJ1-1 | NA | TRBV7-2 | TGTGCCAGCAGCTTAGGCAGGGAAACTGAAGCTTTCTTT | CASSLGRETEAFF
TRBD1 | TRBJ2-7 | NA | TRBV4-1 | TGCGCCAGCAGCCAGGAAAAGACAGGGTTCCCCTCCGAGCAGTACTTC | CASSQEKTGFPSEQYF
TRBD1 | TRBJ1-4 | NA | TRBV7-2 | TGTGCCAGCAGCTTAGCTACAGGGGTGAGGGAAAAACTGTTTTTT | CASSLATGVREKLFF
NA | TRBJ1-1 | NA | TRBV28 | TGTGCCAGCAGTTCCGGACAGTCTATGAACACTGAAGCTTTCTTT | CASSSGQSMNTEAFF
NA | TRBJ1-5 | NA | TRBV21-1 | TGTGCCAGCAGCAAAGGGGGCCGGACAGGGCTTCACAATCAGCCCCAGCATTTT | CASSKGGRTGLHNQPQHF
TRBD1 | TRBJ2-2 | NA | TRBV25-1 | TGTGCCAGCAGTGACTGGACAGGACCCGGGGAGCTGTTTTTT | CASSDWTGPGELFF
NA | TRBJ2-5 | NA | TRBV15 | TGTGCCACCAGGGAGTGGCAGGGGGAGACCCAGTACTTC | CATREWQGETQYF
NA | TRBJ2-5 | NA | TRBV7-2 | TGTGCCAGCATCGAGCAGGGGTTGGATGAGACCCAGTACTTC | CASIEQGLDETQYF
NA | TRBJ1-1 | NA | TRBV12-3/TRBV12-4 | TGTGCCAGCAGTTTAGACAGTAACACTGAAGCTTTCTTT | CASSLDSNTEAFF
TRBD2 | TRBJ2-7 | NA | TRBV11-2 | TGTGCCAGCAGCCCTGGTGGTAGCGGGGTTTCCCCTGGCTACGAGCAGTACTTC | CASSPGGSGVSPGYEQYF
NA | TRBJ1-2 | NA | TRBV19 | TGTGCCAGTAGTATGGGGCTAAACTATGGCTACACCTTC | CASSMGLNYGYTF
TRBD1 | TRBJ2-6 | NA | TRBV24-1 | TGTGCCACCAGTGATCCCCCCGGACAGGGAACTGGGGCCAACGTCCTGACTTTC | CATSDPPGQGTGANVLTF
NA | TRBJ2-1 | NA | TRBV4-1 | TGCGCCAGCAGCCTACAGGGACGGTTCTACAATGAGCAGTTCTTC | CASSLQGRFYNEQFF
NA | TRBJ2-5 | NA | TRBV19 | TGTGCCAGTAGTATGGGGGCTCGGCAAGAGACCCAGTACTTC | CASSMGARQETQYF
TRBD1 | TRBJ2-1 | few | TRBV7-3 | TGTGCCAGCAGCCCGGACAGGGGGGCCTACAATGAGCAGTTCTTC | CASSPDRGAYNEQFF
TRBD2 | TRBJ2-7 | few | TRBV4-3 | TGCGCCAGCAGCCAAGGCCTAGCGGGGGCACGCGAGCAGTACTTC | CASSQGLAGAREQYF
TRBD2 | TRBJ2-3 | NA | TRBV5-1 | TGCGCCAGCAGCGCCGGACTAGCGGGGGGCACAGATACGCAGTATTTT | CASSAGLAGGTDTQYF
TRBD2 | TRBJ2-3 | NA | TRBV30 | TGTGCCTGGACCGGGACTAGCGAGCAGAATACGCAGTATTTT | CAWTGTSEQNTQYF
NA | TRBJ2-1 | NA | TRBV5-1 | TGCGCCAGCAGCTTGGAACAGGGACGATGGAATGAGCAGTTCTTC | CASSLEQGRWNEQFF
NA | TRBJ2-7 | NA | TRBV27 | TGTGCCAGCAGTGTGACTAGGAAGAACTCCTACGAGCAGTACTTC | CASSVTRKNSYEQYF
TRBD1 | TRBJ1-2 | NA | TRBV6-5 | TGTGCCAGCGCGCGACAGGGAGGAGGCTATGGCTACACCTTC | CASARQGGGYGYTF
NA | TRBJ2-2 | NA | TRBV4-3 | TGCGCCAGCAGCCAAGGCGGGGATCACACCGGGGAGCTGTTTTTT | CASSQGGDHTGELFF
TRBD1 | TRBJ2-3 | NA | TRBV11-1 | TGTGCCAGCAGCTTAGGGACAGGGGCGACTAAGTGGTCGCAGTATTTT | CASSLGTGATKWSQYF
TRBD1 | TRBJ1-6 | NA | TRBV5-1 | TGCGCCAGCAGCTGGAACCGGGACAGCCCCAACAATTCACCCCTCCACTTT | CASSWNRDSPNNSPLHF
NA | TRBJ2-3 | NA | TRBV5-4 | TGTGCCAGCAGCTCGGTTGGGGGCGCAGATACGCAGTATTTT | CASSSVGGADTQYF
NA | TRBJ2-7 | NA | TRBV20-1 | TGCAGTGCTAGTGACAGGACCTACGAGCAGTACTTC | CSASDRTYEQYF
NA | TRBJ1-2 | once | TRBV5-5 | TGTGCCAGCAGCTTGGGGCTGATAAACTATGGCTACACCTTC | CASSLGLINYGYTF
NA | TRBJ1-4 | once | TRBV3-1/TRBV3-2 | TGTGCCAGCAGCTCGTCTGAAAAACTGTTTTTT | CASSSSEKLFF
NA | TRBJ2-7 | few | TRBV5-1 | TGCGCCAGCAGCTTGGGTCCCCTTCCCGAGGAGATGGAGCAGTACTTC | CASSLGPLPEEMEQYF
TRBD2 | TRBJ2-3 | NA | TRBV5-4 | TGTGCCAGCAGTTTTAGCGGGGGGGCGGATACGCAGTATTTT | CASSFSGGADTQYF
NA | TRBJ1-5 | NA | TRBV27 | TGTGCCAGCAGTCCGACAGTTCATAGCAATCAGCCCCAGCATTTT | CASSPTVHSNQPQHF
NA | TRBJ2-1 | NA | TRBV5-8 | TGTGCCAGCAGCTTGGACAGGGACTACTACAATGAGCAGTTCTTC | CASSLDRDYYNEQFF
NA | TRBJ2-3 | once | TRBV6-5 | TGTGCCAGCAGTTACGGAACGGGGAAAAGCACAGATACGCAGTATTTT | CASSYGTGKSTDTQYF
NA | TRBJ2-7 | NA | TRBV3-1/TRBV3-2 | TGTGCCAGCAGCCAAGACCCCTTCTACGAGCAGTACTTC | CASSQDPFYEQYF
NA | TRBJ2-5 | NA | TRBV7-2 | TGTGCCAGCAGCCCGACCAGGTGGCCAGAGACCCAGTACTTC | CASSPTRWPETQYF
NA | TRBJ2-7 | once | TRBV7-2 | TGTGCCAGCAGCCAACCTACTAGATTCTACGAGCAGTACTTC | CASSQPTRFYEQYF
NA | TRBJ2-2 | NA | TRBV9 | TGTGCCAGCAGCCTGGAGCCGAACACCGGGGAGCTGTTTTTT | CASSLEPNTGELFF
TRBD1 | TRBJ1-6 | NA | TRBV7-9 | TGTGCCAGCAGCTACCCCGGAGGGGGCGAGGGACCCCTCCACTTT | CASSYPGGGEGPLHF
NA | TRBJ2-1 | NA | TRBV5-6 | TGTGCCAGCAGCTCGCGACATCCCTACAATGAGCAGTTCTTC | CASSSRHPYNEQFF
NA | TRBJ2-5 | NA | TRBV25-1 | TGTGCCAGCAGCGAGGGGGGAGGGAGGGAGACCCAGTACTTC | CASSEGGGRETQYF
NA | TRBJ2-3 | NA | TRBV9 | TGTGCCAGCAGCGGGTACAGGACGAGCACAGATACGCAGTATTTT | CASSGYRTSTDTQYF
NA | TRBJ1-2 | NA | TRBV12-5 | TGTGCTAGTGGTTTGGCACAGGGCAGCTATGGCTACACCTTC | CASGLAQGSYGYTF
NA | TRBJ2-1 | NA | TRBV6-5 | TGTGCCAGCAGACTGTCTCTCTCCTACAATGAGCAGTTCTTC | CASRLSLSYNEQFF
NA | TRBJ2-5 | medium-sized | TRBV10-3 | TGTGCCATTTCTGGGGGGTCCGGAGAGACCCAGTACTTC | CAISGGSGETQYF